Below, 3 T cell receptor beta chains from the same sample are listed, as sequenced in a study of cytomegalovirus exposure and HLA in healthy donors. Assay used: immunoSEQ multiplex PCR; TCRdb lists only in-frame clones, some missing. The sample has roughly 70,000 clones, around 94% seen once; the top ten hold 1.5% to 1.9%. The specimen sequenced was PBMCs. Receptors originate from a man aged 18 to 29 in good health and CMV-seropositive.

This clone is a singleton in its sample. The chain combines TRBV19 with TRBJ1-1; the match to TRBD1 covers 10 bases. J lost 5 bases, V lost 2 bases, and 2 bases had no gene match. The CDR3 spans 14 residues. Germline V CDR1 and CDR2: LNHDA, SQIVND (reference sequence). CDR3 DNA: TGTGCCAGTAGTATACAGGGACAGGGGACTGAAGCTTTCTTT. Residues: CASSIQGQGTEAFF. The entire variable domain, with the rest obtained from reference TRBV19 and TRBJ1-1, is as follows: DGGITQSPKYLFRKEGQNVTLSCEQNLNHDAMYWYRQDPGQGLRLIYYSQIVNDFQKGDIAEGYSVSREKKESFPLTVTSAQKNPTAFYLCASSIQGQGTEAFFGQGTRLTVV.

This chain connects TRBV6-1 to TRBJ2-1; D unclear. There are 11 residues in the CDR3. Germline V lookup: CDR1 MNHNS, CDR2 SASEGT. Trimming pared 10 bases from V and 7 bases from J, leaving 11 bases between. DNA of the CDR3: TGTGCCACCAATTACCGGAATGAGCAGTTCTTC. Translating gives CATNYRNEQFF.

The J gene is TRBJ2-4, the V gene TRBV30; a weak D match, TRBD2 (5 bases). Germline CDR1 GTSNPN, CDR2 SVGIG (reference sequence). The ends were cut back, 1 base at V and 8 bases at J, with 18 bases in the middle. This CDR3 spans 15 amino acids. CDR3 residues: CAWSDAWTDRHIQYF. The CDR3 DNA sequence: TGTGCCTGGAGTGATGCCTGGACTGATAGGCACATTCAGTACTTC.